The entry below describes one T cell receptor beta chain. The antigen it recognizes is unknown. The record has no base qualities; no much larger clone is one base away. The source of the sample is a study of CD8+CD57+ T cells in acquired aplastic anemia listed by TCRdb under 2018. General notes on the study: Extracted DNA from sorted CD4+ and CD8+ cells averaged 3.2 ug, ranging from 0.2 to 27.4 ug. CD8+CD57+ expansion was defined as frequency above the mean frequency observed in healthy subjects.

Results and caveats for the whole study, not just this receptor: Roughly 31 CD8+ CDR3 sequences were shared between patients and controls but appeared highly expressed in patients and within their immunodominant clones. No significant difference in CD8+ Simpson's diversity was found between patients and healthy controls (P=0.060).

Genomic DNA was used as template for profiling of TCR beta VDJ combinations and CDR3 sequences. TCR repertoire sequencing was run on an Illumina HiSeq 2000. The authors processed their data as follows. TRBV/TRBJ rearrangement plots, CDR3 size and DJ length profiles, and Simpson's diversity index were used to assess repertoires. The most abundant DNA sequence in the deep sequencing data was defined as the immunodominant clone. CDR3 amino acid sequences were checked for sharing across subjects and were also compared against the VDJdb database and published repertoires. In TCRdb, the public reads were trimmed at Q25 with fastp and aligned with MiXCR, with productive beta chains retained. Rows matching on CDR3 protein sequence are summarized as one entry with the most common DNA and genes. Clone size and V and J calls follow TCRdb, not the original study. The table for this sample lists around 250,000 distinct CDR3 sequences; approximately 79% of them were counted only once. Together, the top ten hold approximately 40% of the sample.

Patients chosen for sequencing had shown expansion of CD8+CD57+ cells by flow cytometry. Severe acquired aplastic anemia was diagnosed in all patients according to International Study of Aplastic Anemia and Agranulocytosis and Camitta criteria. No patient had received any therapy when blood was sampled. In this study, sorted CD4+ and CD8+ T cells from the blood of healthy subjects and of severe aplastic anemia patients had their TCR repertoires deep-sequenced. Patients were enrolled in the USA under clinicaltrials.gov protocols 00001620, 01623167, 00001397, 00071045, 00081523 and 00961064. Ficoll-Paque density gradient centrifugation was used to isolate peripheral blood mononuclear cells. Before DNA was extracted, CD4+ and CD8+ T cells were sorted using either FACS or magnetic beads. Between the V and J ends, shortened by 5 bases and 13 bases respectively, the junction contains 20 bases. Reading from cysteine to phenylalanine, the CDR3 counts 13 amino acids. Only the CDR3 DNA is retained, 39 bases long and in frame from the first base. The germline V gene provides CDR1 SGHTA and CDR2 FQGNSA.

This clonotype was obtained from a human donor with aplastic anemia. Input material: sorted CD4+, CD8+, or CD8+CD57+ T cells (not recorded which) from PBMCs. This receptor chain uses TRBV7-2 and TRBJ1-2, with the D gene not clear enough to name. CDR3 sequence: CASSRRSESLSTF. The DNA sequence is TGTGCCAGCAGCCGCCGGTCGGAGTCGTTATCCACCTTC.